Shown below are 18 T cell receptor beta chains from a single sample sequenced in a study of cytomegalovirus exposure and HLA in healthy donors. PCR primers comprised 60 Vbeta and 13 Jbeta primers. The data were produced by immunoSEQ multiplex PCR, yet TCRdb's version contains in-frame clones alone and is incomplete. The sample shows about 240,000 clones, around 80% of them seen only once. The sequencing input was PBMCs. Receptors originate from a woman aged 55-70 years in good health and CMV-seropositive.

The rearrangement joins TRBV6-1 to TRBJ2-7, with TRBD2 as a possible D gene (6 bases). CDR1 and CDR2 (germline): MNHNS, SASEGT. This CDR3 spans 15 amino acids. Trimming removed 11 bases from V and 0 bases from J, with 20 bases in between. CDR3 DNA: TGTGCCTCCCGCGAGGCACCGGGGGTCTCCTACGAGCAGTACTTC. Its translation is CASREAPGVSYEQYF.

This chain connects TRBV2 to TRBJ1-5; no firm D call. CDR1 is SNHLY and CDR2 is FYNNEI in the germline V gene. CDR3 size: 13 residues. V gave up 4 bases and J gave up 4 bases, with 8 bases separating them. The CDR3, as DNA: TGTGCCAGCAGTGGCCAGATTAATCAGCCCCAGCATTTT. Translated: CASSGQINQPQHF. Looking up the rest from reference TRBV2 and TRBJ1-5 gives the full variable domain: EPEVTQTPSHQVTQMGQEVILRCVPISNHLYFYWYRQILGQKVEFLVSFYNNEISEKSEIFDDQFSVERPDGSNFTLKIRSTKLEDSAMYFCASSGQINQPQHFGDGTRLSIL.

The gene calls are TRBV5-5 and TRBJ2-1, with D possibly TRBD2 on 6 matching bases. Trimming stripped 4 bases from V and 0 bases from J, with 17 bases between. This CDR3 has 17 residues. Germline values: CDR1 SGHKS, CDR2 YYEKEE (reference sequence). CDR3 sequence reads: CASSATGLLGSYNEQFF. In DNA form, the CDR3 reads TGTGCCAGCAGCGCAACGGGACTTTTGGGCTCCTACAATGAGCAGTTCTTC.

The rearrangement links TRBV28 to TRBJ2-5, with unresolved D. Germline loops: CDR1 MDHEN, CDR2 SYDVKM. V lost 6 bases to trimming and J lost 2 bases, with 10 bases between them. CDR3 size: 13 residues. This CDR3 is CASSPIHQETQYF. CDR3 bases: TGTGCCAGCAGCCCAATCCATCAAGAGACCCAGTACTTC.

The chain has TRBV11-2 and TRBJ1-1; 7 bases are a match to TRBD1. Germline V gives CDR1 SGHAT, CDR2 FQNNGV. V shed 1 base, J shed 5 bases, and the junction held 4 bases outside the gene matches. This CDR3 region has 14 residues. DNA of the CDR3: TGTGCCAGCAGCTTAGGAGGGGGCAGGACTGAAGCTTTCTTT. Encoded protein: CASSLGGGRTEAFF. Drawing the rest from reference TRBV11-2 and TRBJ1-1, the complete variable domain is EAGVAQSPRYKIIEKRQSVAFWCNPISGHATLYWYQQILGQGPKLLIQFQNNGVVDDSQLPKDRFSAERLKGVDSTLKIQPAKLEDSAVYLCASSLGGGRTEAFFGQGTRLTVV.

The chain has TRBV27 and TRBJ2-5; D is undetermined. The CDR3 covers 13 residues. With 0 bases removed from V and 4 bases from J, the gap between germline ends came to 6 bases. The germline gives CDR1 MNHEY, CDR2 SMNVEV (reference sequence). CDR3 nucleotides: TGTGCCAGCAGTTTATCGCCGGGAGAGACCCAGTACTTC. Translated, it gives CASSLSPGETQYF.

This clone has a single count. This chain links TRBV19 with TRBJ2-7; the D gene is possibly TRBD1 (8 bases). The CDR3 has 15 residues. Germline CDR1 LNHDA, CDR2 SQIVND (reference sequence). V lost 5 bases and J 4 bases, leaving 18 bases between the germline ends. The DNA of the CDR3 is TGTGCCAGTAGTTCCTCCGGACAGGGAGGGTACGAGCAGTACTTC. Amino acid sequence: CASSSSGQGGYEQYF.

This clone was found a few times. The chain links TRBV5-1 to TRBJ2-7; TRBD1 might be the D (6 bases). The CDR3 is 14 residues long. The V gene lost 0 bases and the J gene lost 4 bases, with 11 bases spanning the gap. Germline V lookup: CDR1 SGHRS, CDR2 YFSETQ. The CDR3: CASSLGQVDYEQYF. The CDR3 region has the DNA TGCGCCAGCAGCTTGGGACAGGTAGATTACGAGCAGTACTTC.

This chain uses TRBV5-1 with TRBJ2-6; 9 positions agree with TRBD1. This CDR3 contains 18 residues. Germline V gene data show CDR1 as SGHRS and CDR2 as YFSETQ. V was clipped by 2 bases and J by 0 bases; unmatched bases: 6. CDR3 DNA sequence: TGCGCCAGCAGCTTACAAGGACAGGGGCTCTCTGGGGCCAACGTCCTGACTTTC. Residues: CASSLQGQGLSGANVLTF.

This clone was counted a few times. The chain recombines TRBV2 with TRBJ1-6, with D perhaps TRBD1 (6 bases). Trimming removed 4 bases from V and 5 bases from J, with 18 bases in between. The germline CDR1 and CDR2 sequences are SNHLY and FYNNEI. The CDR3 runs to 17 residues. The CDR3 DNA reads TGTGCCAGCAGTGCGTACAGGGCCCTCCGAAATAATTCACCCCTCCACTTT. It codes for CASSAYRALRNNSPLHF.

The V and J genes are TRBV27 and TRBJ1-4; 7 nucleotides line up with TRBD1. CDR3 length: 14 amino acids. V dropped 8 bases and J dropped 4; count of bases not matched to a gene: 7. Germline CDR1 MNHEY, CDR2 SMNVEV (reference sequence). The CDR3 nucleotides read TGTGCCAGCCGTTACAGGGGCGATAATGAAAAACTGTTTTTT. Translation: CASRYRGDNEKLFF.

The chain combines TRBV28 with TRBJ2-7; TRBD2 matches at 8 bases. Germline values: CDR1 MDHEN, CDR2 SYDVKM. The junction had 11 bases not matched to a gene; V was cut back by 6 bases and J by 4 bases. The CDR3 is made up of 15 amino acids. The CDR3 DNA reads TGTGCCAGCAGCCCCTGGGAGCGGGGGTCTTACGAGCAGTACTTC. This sequence encodes CASSPWERGSYEQYF.

The chain employs TRBV18 and TRBJ2-7; 8 bases are shared with TRBD1. Germline assignment: CDR1 KGHSH and CDR2 LQKENI. V gave up 3 bases and J gave up 3 bases; unmatched junction bases: 4. This CDR3 spans 14 amino acids. This CDR3 is CASSPEQGVYEQYF. The CDR3 bases are TGTGCCAGCTCACCTGAACAGGGGGTCTACGAGCAGTACTTC.

The chain links TRBV19 to TRBJ1-5; D may be TRBD1 (5 bases). Germline CDR1 is LNHDA and CDR2 is SQIVND (reference sequence). This CDR3 is 16 amino acids long. The germline V and J ends were trimmed by 4 bases and 2 bases, with 15 bases remaining between them. CDR3 DNA: TGTGCCAGTAGTACAGTACAGGTTGGGGGCAATCAGCCCCAGCATTTT. This sequence encodes CASSTVQVGGNQPQHF.

A few counts support this clone. The chain has TRBV4-3 and TRBJ1-3; D gene uncertain. Germline assignment: CDR1 LGHNA and CDR2 YSLEER. V was pared by 0 bases and J by 0 bases, with 6 bases between. The CDR3 consists of 15 residues. The CDR3 DNA sequence: TGCGCCAGCAGCCAAGATGGGCACTCTGGAAACACCATATATTTT. It is translated as CASSQDGHSGNTIYF.

This chain joins TRBV9 and TRBJ2-5; 7 bases fit TRBD2. There are 15 residues in the CDR3. CDR1 is SGDLS, CDR2 YYNGEE, per germline. V shed 3 bases and J 9 bases; nucleotides not matched to a gene: 14. The CDR3 nucleotides are TGTGCCAGCAGCGCTGACTACGGGGGGTGGGAGGCCCAGTACTTC. Translated, it gives CASSADYGGWEAQYF.

J is TRBJ2-1 and V is TRBV5-4; no clear D gene. CDR1 SGHNT and CDR2 YYREEE come from the germline V gene (reference sequence). V dropped 2 bases and J dropped 3 bases, with 12 bases sitting between them. This CDR3 spans 15 amino acids. CDR3 in amino acids: CASSFVTRNYNEQFF. The CDR3 region has the DNA TGTGCCAGCAGCTTTGTGACTCGAAACTACAATGAGCAGTTCTTC.

The chain couples TRBV5-6 to TRBJ2-5; 12 bases align to TRBD1. The DNA end favors TRBJ2-7, so the J call may be wrong. Looked up from germline, CDR1 is SGHDT and CDR2 is YYEEEE. This CDR3 is 19 amino acids long. The CDR3 protein is CASRRGGTRDRGRGGEQYF. The DNA of the CDR3 is TGTGCCAGCAGGCGTGGGGGGACCAGGGACAGGGGGCGGGGTGGCGAGCAGTACTTC.